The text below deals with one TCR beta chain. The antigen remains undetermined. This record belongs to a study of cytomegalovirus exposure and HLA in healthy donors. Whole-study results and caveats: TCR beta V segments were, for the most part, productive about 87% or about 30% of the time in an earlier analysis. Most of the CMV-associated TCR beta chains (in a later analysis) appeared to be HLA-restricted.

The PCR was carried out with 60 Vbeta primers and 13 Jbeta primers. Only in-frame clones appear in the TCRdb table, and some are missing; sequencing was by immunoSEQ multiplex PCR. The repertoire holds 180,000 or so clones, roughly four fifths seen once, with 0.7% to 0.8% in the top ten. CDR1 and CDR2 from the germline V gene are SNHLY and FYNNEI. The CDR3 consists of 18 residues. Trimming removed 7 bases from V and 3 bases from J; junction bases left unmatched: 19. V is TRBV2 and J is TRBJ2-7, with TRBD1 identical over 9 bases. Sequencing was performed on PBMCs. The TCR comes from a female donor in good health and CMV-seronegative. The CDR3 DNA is TGTGCCAGCATTCTCCCGGGACAGGGTTTATTTGTCAGCTACGAGCAGTACTTC. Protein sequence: CASILPGQGLFVSYEQYF.